One sample yielded the 9 T cell receptor beta chains listed below, sequenced in a study of T cell responses to AZD1222 COVID-19 vaccine. Clones were sequenced by immunoSEQ multiplex PCR, and TCRdb holds only the in-frame ones, with some missing. The sample lists 20,000 to 30,000 clones; over 75% were seen once. Source: peripheral blood, taken 28 days after the second AZD1222 dose. These receptors all stem from an adult who received the AZD1222 COVID-19 vaccine.

This chain joins TRBV2 and TRBJ2-2, with D perhaps TRBD2 (5 bases). Per germline, CDR1 SNHLY and CDR2 FYNNEI. V shed 5 bases and J shed 3 bases, with 7 bases lying between them. The CDR3 sequence is 13 residues long. The CDR3 region has the DNA TGTGCCAGCAGTAGGACTCACACCGGGGAGCTGTTTTTT. Amino acid sequence: CASSRTHTGELFF.

Regarding this clone: At one end, the junction sequence differs from germline, possibly due to a read error. This CDR3 is CASSVDGPPNSPLHF. The DNA of the CDR3 is TGTGCCAGCAGTGTAGACGGACCACCTAATTCACCCCTCCACTTT. V is TRBV9 and J is TRBJ1-6; D not resolved. The CDR3 covers 15 residues. CDR1 is SGDLS, CDR2 YYNGEE, per germline.

The chain joins TRBV24-1 to TRBJ1-2, with a possible D match to TRBD1 (6 bases). This CDR3 spans 14 amino acids. The V and J ends lost 5 bases and 5 bases respectively, with 14 bases between them. CDR1 and CDR2 (germline): KGHDR, SFDVKD. The CDR3 sequence: CATSAPERGYGYTF. The DNA of the CDR3 is TGTGCCACCAGTGCTCCCGAAAGGGGGTATGGCTACACCTTC.

The J gene is TRBJ1-6, the V gene TRBV7-9; D not resolved. The V end lost 5 bases, the J end lost 7 bases, and 9 bases lay between the germline ends. Germline CDR1 is SEHNR and CDR2 is FQNEAQ (reference sequence). The CDR3 sequence is 13 residues long. The CDR3 region has the DNA TGTGCCAGCAGCGTTATTATGAATTCACCCCTCCACTTT. Its protein is CASSVIMNSPLHF.

The chain recombines TRBV29-1 with TRBJ2-5; TRBD1 is a possible D gene (6 bases). The V gene lost 2 bases and the J gene lost 1 base, with 11 bases spanning the gap. Germline V gene data show CDR1 as SQVTM and CDR2 as ANQGSEA. This CDR3 spans 14 amino acids. The CDR3: CSVEQYRVQETQYF. The CDR3 coding sequence is TGCAGCGTTGAACAATACAGGGTCCAAGAGACCCAGTACTTC. Looking up the rest from reference TRBV29-1 and TRBJ2-5 gives the full variable domain: SAVISQKPSRDICQRGTSLTIQCQVDSQVTMMFWYRQQPGQSLTLIATANQGSEATYESGFVIDKFPISRPNLTFSTLTVSNMSPEDSSIYLCSVEQYRVQETQYFGPGTRLLVL.

The chain employs TRBV30 and TRBJ1-2; D gene uncertain. Trimming pared 2 bases from V and 4 bases from J, leaving 5 bases between. The germline V gene has CDR1 GTSNPN and CDR2 SVGIG (reference sequence). The CDR3 length is 11 residues. The CDR3 is CAWSILYGYTF. CDR3 DNA sequence: TGTGCCTGGAGTATACTCTATGGCTACACCTTC.

V usage is TRBV4-2 and J usage is TRBJ2-1; 9 bases map to TRBD1. V lost 5 bases and J lost 2; bases outside the gene matches: 4. CDR1 is LGHNA, CDR2 YNFKEQ, per germline. This CDR3 has 15 amino acids. The CDR3 is CASSGGQGPYNEQFF. In DNA, the CDR3 is TGTGCCAGCAGCGGAGGACAGGGGCCCTACAATGAGCAGTTCTTC.

J is TRBJ1-2 and V is TRBV29-1, with unresolved D. The CDR3 covers 11 residues. Germline V gives CDR1 SQVTM, CDR2 ANQGSEA. V was shortened by 6 bases and J by 2 bases, with 7 bases between the two germline ends. CDR3 nucleotides: TGCAGCGTAACAGAGAACTATGGCTACACCTTC. It codes for CSVTENYGYTF. Complete variable domain (other parts from reference TRBV29-1 and TRBJ1-2): SAVISQKPSRDICQRGTSLTIQCQVDSQVTMMFWYRQQPGQSLTLIATANQGSEATYESGFVIDKFPISRPNLTFSTLTVSNMSPEDSSIYLCSVTENYGYTFGSGTRLTVV.

The chain couples TRBV7-2 to TRBJ1-6; no firm D call. The germline CDR1 and CDR2 sequences are SGHTA and FQGNSA. This CDR3 is built from 17 residues. V lost 1 base and J lost 7, with 17 bases in between. In nucleotides, the CDR3 is TGTGCCAGCAGCTTAGTGCTAGAGGTTGGGAGGAATTCACCCCTCCACTTT. It encodes CASSLVLEVGRNSPLHF.